These 27 T cell receptor beta chains came from one sample sequenced in a study of blood T cell repertoires in COVID-19 (TCRdb year 2020). Receptor amplification or capture employed the immunoSEQ multiplex PCR assay. TCRdb obtained this table from immuneACCESS and retained in-frame rearrangements with V and J assigned. These tables miss some clones; where compared with another copy, unresolved V genes account for less than half of the shortfall, and the remainder is unexplained. For this sample the table gives fewer than 300,000 clones, of which around 89% were detected only once. The top ten constitute 4% of the sample. The sample consisted of peripheral blood. The source of these receptors is a man aged 55 to 70 who had recovered from COVID-19.

The chain is built from TRBV3-1 (or the pseudogene TRBV3-2) and TRBJ1-2, with D tentatively TRBD1 (6 bases). The V gene lost 4 bases and the J gene lost 2 bases, with 14 bases spanning the gap. Germline CDR1 is LGHDT and CDR2 is YNNKEL (reference sequence). This CDR3 has 15 amino acids. The CDR3 DNA reads TGTGCCAGCAGCCCCCTGACAGGAAAAAACTATGGCTACACCTTC. It encodes CASSPLTGKNYGYTF.

The J gene is TRBJ2-1, the V gene TRBV5-4, with TRBD1 identical over 9 bases. CDR3 length equals 16 residues. The ends lost 3 bases at V and 3 bases at J; junction bases unmatched: 7. Per the germline V gene, CDR1 is SGHNT and CDR2 is YYREEE (reference sequence). This CDR3 is CASSSGQGIGYNEQFF. CDR3 nucleotide sequence: TGTGCCAGCAGCTCGGGACAGGGTATCGGCTACAATGAGCAGTTCTTC.

The CDR3 loop reads CASRAKVGHYTEAFF. The CDR3 DNA follows: TGTGCCAGCAGGGCGAAGGTGGGGCATTACACTGAAGCTTTCTTT. The chain couples TRBV2 to TRBJ1-1, with D possibly being TRBD1 (5 bases). The V and J ends lost 6 bases and 3 bases respectively, with 17 bases between them. The germline gives CDR1 SNHLY, CDR2 FYNNEI. The CDR3 is made up of 15 amino acids.

This clone was seen a handful of times. CDR3 protein: CASSPGTFPYGYTF. The DNA for the CDR3 is TGTGCCAGCAGCCCCGGGACTTTTCCCTATGGCTACACCTTC. This chain links TRBV7-6 with TRBJ1-2, with D possibly TRBD1 on 5 matching bases. Trimming removed 5 bases from V and 4 bases from J, with 14 bases in between. The CDR3 has 14 amino acids. The germline V gene encodes CDR1 SGHVS and CDR2 FNYEAQ.

The chain recombines TRBV30 with TRBJ2-2; 7 nucleotides align to TRBD1. In germline, CDR1 is GTSNPN, CDR2 SVGIG (reference sequence). Germline trimming cut 1 base from V and 5 bases from J; bases unmatched to any gene: 7. CDR3 length equals 15 residues. The chain's CDR3 is CAWSASYRGTGELFF. The CDR3 coding sequence is TGTGCCTGGAGTGCAAGTTACAGGGGAACCGGGGAGCTGTTTTTT.

This sequence joins TRBV20-1 and TRBJ1-2; weak D call: TRBD1 (5 bases). The V gene's germline CDR1 is DFQATT and CDR2 SNEGSKA (reference sequence). This CDR3 comprises 11 residues. Trimming left V 7 bases short and J 8 bases short, with 14 bases between. The CDR3: CSDTEAGGYTF. CDR3 nucleotides: TGCAGTGACACAGAAGCAGGGGGCTACACCTTC.

This clone was recorded once. The chain employs TRBV9 and TRBJ2-7; 7 positions match TRBD1. Germline assignment: CDR1 SGDLS and CDR2 YYNGEE. J gave up 7 bases and V 3 bases, and 19 bases lay outside the gene matches. There are 17 residues in the CDR3. The CDR3 sequence: CASSGDSRANLLGEQYF. Here the CDR3 DNA reads TGTGCCAGCAGCGGGGACAGCCGGGCGAATTTATTGGGAGAGCAGTACTTC.

V and J are TRBV7-8 and TRBJ1-6; 7 bases align to TRBD1. Trimming cost V 5 bases and J 6 bases; bases outside gene matches: 7. This CDR3 is 15 amino acids long. Germline CDR1 SGHVS, CDR2 FQNEAQ. The CDR3 is CASSTSGTVNSPLHF. CDR3 nucleotide sequence: TGTGCCAGCAGCACCTCCGGGACAGTTAATTCACCCCTCCACTTT. The whole variable domain, remainder taken from reference TRBV7-8 and TRBJ1-6, is GAGVSQSPRYKVAKRGQDVALRCDPISGHVSLFWYQQALGQGPEFLTYFQNEAQLDKSGLPSDRFFAERPEGSVSTLKIQRTQQEDSAVYLCASSTSGTVNSPLHFGNGTRLTVT.

This chain links TRBV5-4 with TRBJ1-2; TRBD1 might be the D (5 bases). The V and J ends lost 3 bases and 3 bases respectively, with 12 bases between them. Germline values: CDR1 SGHNT, CDR2 YYREEE (reference sequence). The CDR3 consists of 14 residues. CDR3 DNA: TGTGCCAGCAGCTCAGGGTTTAAGGACTATGGCTACACCTTC. It translates to CASSSGFKDYGYTF.

The chain combines TRBV9 with TRBJ1-3, with TRBD1 matching over 7 bases. The CDR3 length is 18 residues. From germline, CDR1 is SGDLS and CDR2 YYNGEE. The ends lost 0 bases at V and 0 bases at J; junction bases unmatched: 9. The DNA of the CDR3 is TGTGCCAGCAGCGTAGGACAGGGAAGAACCGCCTCTGGAAACACCATATATTTT. Translated: CASSVGQGRTASGNTIYF.

V and J are TRBV19 and TRBJ1-3; D remains unclear. The CDR3 is made up of 13 amino acids. V shed 5 bases and J shed 2 bases, with 7 bases lying between them. The germline gives CDR1 LNHDA, CDR2 SQIVND (reference sequence). The CDR3 reads CASSPAAGNTIYF. In nucleotides, the CDR3 is TGTGCCAGTAGTCCTGCGGCTGGAAACACCATATATTTT.

V is TRBV4-2 and J is TRBJ2-7; unclear D gene. V shed 1 base and J shed 4 bases, with 5 bases lying between them. CDR1 is LGHNA and CDR2 is YNFKEQ in the germline V gene. This CDR3 contains 12 residues. The DNA for the CDR3 is TGTGCCAGCAGCCAAGGGCTGTACGAGCAGTACTTC. This codes for CASSQGLYEQYF.

The genes are TRBV10-2 and TRBJ2-7, with TRBD1 identical over 7 bases. This CDR3 contains 14 residues. Germline-derived CDR1 and CDR2 are WSHSY and SAAADI. V was clipped by 3 bases and J by 7 bases; unmatched bases: 9. The DNA of the CDR3 is TGCGCCAGCAGTGAAGAGGGGGCTTGGAGTGAGCAGTACTTC. Amino acids: CASSEEGAWSEQYF.

With respect to this clone: This sample also contains other DNA sequences that code for the same CDR3. This chain uses TRBV18 with TRBJ2-7, with D unresolved. V lost 3 bases to trimming and J lost 0 bases, with 6 bases between them. Germline V gives CDR1 KGHSH, CDR2 LQKENI. The CDR3 is 13 amino acids. The CDR3 DNA sequence: TGTGCCAGCTCACCGGCCGACTCCTACGAGCAGTACTTC. Its translation is CASSPADSYEQYF.

J is TRBJ1-2 and V is TRBV12-3 or TRBV12-4, with 7 bases identical to TRBD1. CDR3 length: 13 amino acids. Losses at the gene ends were 3 bases for V and 6 bases for J; bases not matched to a gene: 4. This chain's CDR3 is CASSFGGGNGYTF. Here the CDR3 DNA reads TGTGCCAGCAGTTTTGGAGGGGGCAATGGCTACACCTTC.

This chain joins TRBV4-1 and TRBJ2-7, with D maybe TRBD2 (6 bases). The ends were cut back, 0 bases at V and 0 bases at J, with 18 bases in the middle. The CDR3 contains 18 residues. CDR1 is MGHRA and CDR2 is YSYEKL in the germline V gene. CDR3: CASSQEIGERVSSYEQYF. The CDR3 DNA follows: TGCGCCAGCAGCCAAGAGATTGGGGAGCGGGTTAGCTCCTACGAGCAGTACTTC.

The rearrangement joins TRBV4-2 to TRBJ1-4; D gene ambiguous. Trimming removed 0 bases at V and 8 bases at J, with 10 bases between. This CDR3 spans 14 amino acids. Germline V CDR1 and CDR2: LGHNA, YNFKEQ. This chain's CDR3 is CASSQDWAKEKLFF. The CDR3 nucleotides are TGTGCCAGCAGCCAAGATTGGGCAAAAGAAAAACTGTTTTTT.

The genes are TRBV4-1 and TRBJ1-1; D remains ambiguous. Germline V gene lookup returns CDR1 MGHRA and CDR2 YSYEKL. The V and J ends lost 3 bases and 5 bases respectively, with 19 bases between them. The CDR3 is 16 residues long. CDR3 residues: CASSHRKGRGGTEAFF. For the CDR3, the DNA is TGCGCCAGCAGCCATAGAAAAGGCCGCGGAGGGACTGAAGCTTTCTTT.

The chain is built from TRBV19 and TRBJ2-7; D might be TRBD2 (6 bases). From germline, CDR1 is LNHDA and CDR2 SQIVND (reference sequence). The V and J ends lost 6 bases and 3 bases respectively, with 18 bases between them. This CDR3 has 15 residues. CDR3 residues: CASSDPGRGNYEQYF. In DNA, the CDR3 is TGTGCCAGTAGCGACCCCGGACGGGGGAACTACGAGCAGTACTTC. The full variable domain, rest sourced from reference TRBV19 and TRBJ2-7, is DGGITQSPKYLFRKEGQNVTLSCEQNLNHDAMYWYRQDPGQGLRLIYYSQIVNDFQKGDIAEGYSVSREKKESFPLTVTSAQKNPTAFYLCASSDPGRGNYEQYFGPGTRLTVT.

This rearrangement joins TRBV7-9 to TRBJ1-5; 8 nucleotides match TRBD1. With V trimmed by 5 bases and J by 7 bases, 7 bases remained unmatched. Germline CDR1 is SEHNR and CDR2 is FQNEAQ (reference sequence). The CDR3 totals 14 residues. CDR3 nucleotide sequence: TGTGCCAGCAGCGGGGGGACAGGTGCCCAGCCCCAGCATTTT. Translating gives CASSGGTGAQPQHF.

The chain uses TRBV9 and TRBJ2-1; 9 bases are shared with TRBD1. Germline CDR1 reads SGDLS; CDR2 reads YYNGEE. With 5 bases clipped from V and 2 bases from J, the junction kept 8 bases outside the gene matches. The CDR3 spans 16 residues. The CDR3 DNA reads as TGTGCCAGCAGTGCGAAACAGGGGGCCCCCTACAATGAGCAGTTCTTC. Translating it yields CASSAKQGAPYNEQFF.

J is TRBJ1-4 and V is TRBV9; the match to TRBD1 covers 7 bases. The CDR3 totals 15 residues. Per the germline V gene, CDR1 is SGDLS and CDR2 is YYNGEE. V shed 4 bases and J 5 bases; nucleotides not matched to a gene: 8. The DNA for the CDR3 is TGTGCCAGCAGCACCCGACAGGGTAGGAATGAAAAACTGTTTTTT. Translated: CASSTRQGRNEKLFF.

This clone was picked up a small number of times. V gene TRBV7-2 combines with J gene TRBJ1-6; D uncertain. Trimming left V 2 bases short and J 2 bases short, with 10 bases between. Germline assignment: CDR1 SGHTA and CDR2 FQGNSA. The CDR3 covers 16 residues. This CDR3 reads CASSLYGQPYNSPLHF. The CDR3 DNA follows: TGTGCCAGCAGCTTATATGGGCAACCCTATAATTCACCCCTCCACTTT.

V is TRBV27 and J is TRBJ1-4, with 10 bases that match TRBD1. CDR1 and CDR2 from the germline V gene are MNHEY and SMNVEV (reference sequence). After removal of 3 bases from V and 7 bases from J, the junction contained 5 bases not matched to a gene. The length of the CDR3 is 15 residues. CDR3 loop: CASSFGDRGREKLFF. Written as DNA, the CDR3 is TGTGCCAGCAGTTTTGGCGACAGGGGGCGTGAAAAACTGTTTTTT. The full variable domain, its missing parts supplied by reference TRBV27 and TRBJ1-4, is EAQVTQNPRYLITVTGKKLTVTCSQNMNHEYMSWYRQDPGLGLRQIYYSMNVEVTDKGDVPEGYKVSRKEKRNFPLILESPSPNQTSLYFCASSFGDRGREKLFFGSGTQLSVL.

V and J are TRBV5-4 and TRBJ2-3; TRBD2 aligns across 13 bases. Trimming at V came to 4 bases and at J to 9 bases, leaving 5 bases not matched to a gene. CDR1 is SGHNT and CDR2 is YYREEE in the germline V gene (reference sequence). This CDR3 has 14 residues. The CDR3 DNA follows: TGTGCCAGCAGCCCGGGACTAGCGGGGAAAACGCAGTATTTT. Protein sequence: CASSPGLAGKTQYF. The full variable domain, in which reference TRBV5-4 and TRBJ2-3 provide the parts outside the CDR3, is ETGVTQSPTHLIKTRGQQVTLRCSSQSGHNTVSWYQQALGQGPQFIFQYYREEENGRGNFPPRFSGLQFPNYSSELNVNALELDDSALYLCASSPGLAGKTQYFGPGTRLTVL.

The rearrangement joins TRBV7-9 to TRBJ2-5; TRBD2 might be the D (6 bases). Trimming pared 7 bases from V and 7 bases from J, leaving 25 bases between. CDR1 and CDR2 (germline): SEHNR, FQNEAQ (reference sequence). The length of the CDR3 is 16 residues. The CDR3: CASKGLGGQTAGTQYF. CDR3 bases: TGTGCCAGCAAGGGCCTCGGAGGGCAGACCGCGGGGACCCAGTACTTC. The variable domain in full, with the rest retrieved from reference TRBV7-9 and TRBJ2-5, is DTGVSQNPRHKITKRGQNVTFRCDPISEHNRLYWYRQTLGQGPEFLTYFQNEAQLEKSRLLSDRFSAERPKGSFSTLEIQRTEQGDSAMYLCASKGLGGQTAGTQYFGPGTRLLVL.

V gene TRBV27 combines with J gene TRBJ2-1; D is unclear. CDR3 size: 13 residues. Between the trimmed V and J ends, which lost 5 bases and 5 bases, there was a span of 10 bases. Germline loops: CDR1 MNHEY, CDR2 SMNVEV (reference sequence). CDR3 bases: TGTGCCAGCAGTCGATTAGTTAACAATGAGCAGTTCTTC. It codes for CASSRLVNNEQFF.